This T cell receptor beta chain was identified during a study of blood T cell repertoires in COVID-19. For the study at large: The study drew acute and convalescent COVID-19 samples from the United States, Italy and Spain.

Per the original data handling: From reference gene primer amplification, estimates of nucleated cell counts were derived. Clones were read by immunoSEQ multiplex PCR, and TCRdb kept only the in-frame ones, dropping some. That table supplies the V and J calls and clone size; D and trimming were determined from the DNA. The profile shows 180,000 or so clones, 89% of them singletons. The clonotype was recovered from a man in his forties with acute or convalescent COVID-19. The material sequenced was peripheral blood.

CDR3 bases: TGTGCCAGCAGCTTTACACCCGGGGATACGCAGTATTTT. This gives the protein CASSFTPGDTQYF. The rearrangement joins TRBV12-1 to TRBJ2-3; the table's TRBD2 call for D was not verified on the DNA. TRBV12-1 represents a pseudogene. This CDR3 is 13 amino acids long.